This is a list of T cell receptor beta chains from one sample in a study of T cell responses to AZD1222 COVID-19 vaccine. Profiled with immunoSEQ multiplex PCR; TCRdb holds only in-frame clones, not every one. The sample includes under 200,000 clones, approximately 90% of them seen just once. The source material was peripheral blood, sampled 28 days after the second AZD1222 dose. Receptor source: an adult who received the AZD1222 COVID-19 vaccine. Each CDR3 is given with its conserved first and last residue. A D gene is named only where the DNA matches it firmly. Clone size is not always given. Where it is, it says once, few, many or a class for expanded clones.

v_call	d_call	clone_size	j_call	cdr3_aa	cdr3_nt
TRBV7-3	.	once	TRBJ2-3	CASGDSADTQYF	TGTGCCAGCGGGGATTCAGCAGATACGCAGTATTTT
TRBV25-1	.	.	TRBJ1-3	CASSDWSGNTIYF	TGTGCCAGCAGTGATTGGTCTGGAAACACTATATATTTT
TRBV28	TRBD1	.	TRBJ1-2	CASSFPPQTGLNYGYTF	TGTGCCAGCAGTTTCCCCCCCCAGACAGGGCTTAACTATGGCTACACCTTC
TRBV4-1	TRBD2	.	TRBJ2-7	CASSQVGGLAGSREQYF	TGCGCCAGCAGCCAAGTTGGGGGACTAGCGGGATCCCGGGAGCAGTACTTC
TRBV13	TRBD2	.	TRBJ2-5	CASSPSTSGTGETQYF	TGTGCCAGCAGCCCCTCGACTAGCGGGACCGGAGAGACCCAGTACTTC
TRBV9	TRBD2	.	TRBJ2-1	CASSVAGLAGYNEQFF	TGTGCCAGCAGCGTCGCCGGACTAGCGGGGTACAATGAGCAGTTCTTC
TRBV3-1/TRBV3-2	.	.	TRBJ1-2	CASSHNRDTNYGYTF	TGTGCCAGCAGCCATAACAGGGACACCAACTATGGCTACACCTTC
TRBV7-6	.	.	TRBJ1-4	CASSRLGTEDEKLFF	TGTGCCAGCAGCCGACTTGGAACGGAGGATGAAAAACTGTTTTTT
TRBV29-1	.	.	TRBJ2-1	CSVARVSSYNEQFF	TGCAGCGTTGCTAGGGTGAGCTCCTACAATGAGCAGTTCTTC
TRBV5-1	TRBD2	.	TRBJ2-1	CASSLRTGRTSGSSYNEQFF	TGCGCCAGCAGCCTACGGACAGGAAGGACTAGCGGGAGCTCCTACAATGAGCAGTTCTTC
TRBV19	.	.	TRBJ1-5	CASSPTPGGYGQPQHF	TGTGCCAGTAGTCCCACACCTGGAGGATACGGTCAGCCCCAGCATTTT
TRBV6-1	.	.	TRBJ1-4	CASSEFGDRSEKLFF	TGTGCCAGCAGTGAATTTGGAGATCGTAGTGAAAAACTGTTTTTT
TRBV29-1	TRBD1	.	TRBJ1-2	CSVVDRNYGYTF	TGCAGCGTTGTGGACAGGAATTATGGCTACACCTTC
TRBV28	.	.	TRBJ2-7	CASGGGQFSYEQYF	TGTGCCAGCGGCGGGGGACAGTTCTCCTACGAGCAGTACTTC
TRBV2	TRBD1	few	TRBJ1-5	CASNDRVSNQPQHF	TGTGCCAGCAATGACAGGGTAAGCAATCAGCCCCAGCATTTT
TRBV12-3/TRBV12-4	.	.	TRBJ1-5	CASSFWPNLQHF	TGTGCCAGCAGTTTTTGGCCTAACCTCCAGCATTTT
TRBV3-1/TRBV3-2	.	.	TRBJ2-7	CASSRAGASYEQYF	TGTGCCAGCAGCCGAGCCGGCGCCTCCTACGAGCAGTACTTC